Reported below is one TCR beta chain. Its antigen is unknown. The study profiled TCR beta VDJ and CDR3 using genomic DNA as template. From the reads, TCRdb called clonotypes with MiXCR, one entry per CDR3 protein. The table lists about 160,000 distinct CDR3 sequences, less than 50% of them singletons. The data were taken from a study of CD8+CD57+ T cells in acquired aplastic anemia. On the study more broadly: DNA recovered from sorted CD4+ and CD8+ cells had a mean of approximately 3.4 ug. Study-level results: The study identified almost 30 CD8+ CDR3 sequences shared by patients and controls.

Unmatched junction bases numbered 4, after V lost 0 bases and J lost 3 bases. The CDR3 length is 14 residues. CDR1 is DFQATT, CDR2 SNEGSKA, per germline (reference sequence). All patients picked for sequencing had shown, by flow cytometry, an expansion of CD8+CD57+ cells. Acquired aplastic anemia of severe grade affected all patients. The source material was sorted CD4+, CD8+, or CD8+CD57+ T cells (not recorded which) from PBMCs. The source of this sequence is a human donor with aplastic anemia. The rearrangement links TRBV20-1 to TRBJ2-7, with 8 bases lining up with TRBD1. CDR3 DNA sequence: TGCAGTGCTAGAGATCTAGGACAGGGCTACGAGCAGTACTTC. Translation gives CSARDLGQGYEQYF.